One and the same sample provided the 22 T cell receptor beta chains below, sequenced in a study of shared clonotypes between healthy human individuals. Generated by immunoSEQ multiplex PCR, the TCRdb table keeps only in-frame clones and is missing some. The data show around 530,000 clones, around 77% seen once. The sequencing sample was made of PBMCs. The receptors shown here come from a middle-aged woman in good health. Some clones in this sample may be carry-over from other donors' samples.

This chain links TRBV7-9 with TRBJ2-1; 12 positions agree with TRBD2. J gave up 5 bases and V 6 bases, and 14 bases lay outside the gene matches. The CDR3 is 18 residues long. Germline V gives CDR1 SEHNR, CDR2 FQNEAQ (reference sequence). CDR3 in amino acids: CASRPSWSSGRENNEQFF. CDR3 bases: TGTGCCAGCAGACCGTCTTGGTCTAGCGGGAGGGAAAACAATGAGCAGTTCTTC.

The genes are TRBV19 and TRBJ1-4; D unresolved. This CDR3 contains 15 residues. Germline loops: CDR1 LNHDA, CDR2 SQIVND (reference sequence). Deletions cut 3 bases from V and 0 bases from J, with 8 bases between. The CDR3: CASSIVGATNEKLFF. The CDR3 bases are TGTGCCAGTAGTATCGTTGGTGCAACTAATGAAAAACTGTTTTTT.

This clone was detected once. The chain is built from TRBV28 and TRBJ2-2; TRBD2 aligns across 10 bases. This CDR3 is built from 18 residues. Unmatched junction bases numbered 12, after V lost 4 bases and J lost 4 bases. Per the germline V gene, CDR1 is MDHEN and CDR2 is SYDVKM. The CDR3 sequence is CASSYTRGLAIPTGELFF. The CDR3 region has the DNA TGTGCCAGCAGTTACACTCGGGGACTAGCGATACCCACCGGGGAGCTGTTTTTT.

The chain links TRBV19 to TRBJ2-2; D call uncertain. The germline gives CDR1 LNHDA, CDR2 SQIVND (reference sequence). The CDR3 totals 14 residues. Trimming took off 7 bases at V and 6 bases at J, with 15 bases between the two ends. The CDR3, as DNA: TGTGCCAGTACCGAGAACCCGGAACCCGGGGAGCTGTTTTTT. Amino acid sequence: CASTENPEPGELFF.

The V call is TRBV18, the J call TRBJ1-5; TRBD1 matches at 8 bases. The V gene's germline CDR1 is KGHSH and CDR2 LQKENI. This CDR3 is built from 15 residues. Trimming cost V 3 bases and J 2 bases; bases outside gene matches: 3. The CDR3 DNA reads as TGTGCCAGCTCACCGCAGGGGGCGGGCAATCAGCCCCAGCATTTT. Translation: CASSPQGAGNQPQHF.

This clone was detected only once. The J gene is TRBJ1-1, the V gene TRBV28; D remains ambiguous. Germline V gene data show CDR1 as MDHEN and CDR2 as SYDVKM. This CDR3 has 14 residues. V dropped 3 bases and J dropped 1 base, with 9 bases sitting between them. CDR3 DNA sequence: TGTGCCAGCAGTTTGGGCGGAGAGAACACTGAAGCTTTCTTT. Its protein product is CASSLGGENTEAFF.

CDR3 DNA sequence: TGTGCCACCCCTTGGGGCGGGGCCAACAATGAGCAGTTCTTC. Residues: CATPWGGANNEQFF. The rearrangement links TRBV2 to TRBJ2-1, with a possible D match to TRBD2 (6 bases). Trimming pared 10 bases from V and 5 bases from J, leaving 18 bases between. This CDR3 contains 14 residues. In germline, CDR1 is SNHLY, CDR2 FYNNEI. Full variable domain (missing parts from reference TRBV2 and TRBJ2-1): EPEVTQTPSHQVTQMGQEVILRCVPISNHLYFYWYRQILGQKVEFLVSFYNNEISEKSEIFDDQFSVERPDGSNFTLKIRSTKLEDSAMYFCATPWGGANNEQFFGPGTRLTVL.

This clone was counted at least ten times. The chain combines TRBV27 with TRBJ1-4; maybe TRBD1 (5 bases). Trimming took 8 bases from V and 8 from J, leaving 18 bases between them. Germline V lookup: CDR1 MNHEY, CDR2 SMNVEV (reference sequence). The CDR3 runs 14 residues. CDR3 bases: TGTGCCAGCCGCAAACCTGGGGCCGCGGAAAAACTGTTTTTT. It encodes CASRKPGAAEKLFF.

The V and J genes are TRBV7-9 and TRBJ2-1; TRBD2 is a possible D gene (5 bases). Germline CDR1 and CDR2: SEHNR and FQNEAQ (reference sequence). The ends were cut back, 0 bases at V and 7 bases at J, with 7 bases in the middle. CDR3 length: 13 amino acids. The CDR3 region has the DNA TGTGCCAGCAGCTTAGCGGGAGTTAATGAGCAGTTCTTC. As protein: CASSLAGVNEQFF.

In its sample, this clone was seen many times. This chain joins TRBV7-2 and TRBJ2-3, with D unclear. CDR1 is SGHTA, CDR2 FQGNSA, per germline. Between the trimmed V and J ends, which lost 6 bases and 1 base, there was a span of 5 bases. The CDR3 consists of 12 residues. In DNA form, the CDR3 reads TGTGCCAGCAGTACCCGCACAGATACGCAGTATTTT. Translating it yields CASSTRTDTQYF. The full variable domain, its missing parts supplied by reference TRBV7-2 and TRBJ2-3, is GAGVSQSPSNKVTEKGKDVELRCDPISGHTALYWYRQSLGQGLEFLIYFQGNSAPDKSGLPSDRFSAERTGGSVSTLTIQRTQQEDSAVYLCASSTRTDTQYFGPGTRLTVL.

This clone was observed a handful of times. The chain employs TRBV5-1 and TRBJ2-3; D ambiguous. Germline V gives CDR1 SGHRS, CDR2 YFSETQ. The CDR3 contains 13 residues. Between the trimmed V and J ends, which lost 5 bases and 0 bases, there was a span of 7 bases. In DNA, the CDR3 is TGCGCCAGCAGTGGGATTAGCACAGATACGCAGTATTTT. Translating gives CASSGISTDTQYF.

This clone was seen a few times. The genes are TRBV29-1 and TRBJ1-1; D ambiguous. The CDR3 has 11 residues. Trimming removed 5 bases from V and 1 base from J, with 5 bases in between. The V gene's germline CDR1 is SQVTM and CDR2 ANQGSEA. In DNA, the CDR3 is TGCAGCGTTTCGAAGAACACTGAAGCTTTCTTT. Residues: CSVSKNTEAFF.

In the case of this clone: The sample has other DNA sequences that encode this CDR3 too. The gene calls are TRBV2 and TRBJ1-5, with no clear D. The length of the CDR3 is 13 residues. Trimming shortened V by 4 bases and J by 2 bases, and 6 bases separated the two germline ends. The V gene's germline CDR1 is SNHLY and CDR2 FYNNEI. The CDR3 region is CASSGQRNQPQHF. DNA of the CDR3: TGTGCCAGCAGTGGCCAGCGCAATCAGCCCCAGCATTTT.

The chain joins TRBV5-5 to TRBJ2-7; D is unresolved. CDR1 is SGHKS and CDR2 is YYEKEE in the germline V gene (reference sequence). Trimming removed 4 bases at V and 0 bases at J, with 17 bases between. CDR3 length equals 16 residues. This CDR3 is CASSPRPGGDSYEQYF. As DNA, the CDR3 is TGTGCCAGCAGCCCAAGGCCGGGCGGTGACTCCTACGAGCAGTACTTC.

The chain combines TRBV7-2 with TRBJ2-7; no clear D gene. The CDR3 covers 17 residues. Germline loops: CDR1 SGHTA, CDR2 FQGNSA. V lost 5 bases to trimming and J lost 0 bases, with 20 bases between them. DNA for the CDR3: TGTGCCAGCAGCGGTGTAGGGCCGGGTCCGAGCTCCTACGAGCAGTACTTC. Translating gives CASSGVGPGPSSYEQYF.

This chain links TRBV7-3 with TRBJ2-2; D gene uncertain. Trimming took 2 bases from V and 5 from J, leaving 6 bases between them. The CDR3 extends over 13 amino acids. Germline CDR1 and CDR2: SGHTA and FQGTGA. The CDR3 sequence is CASSLYGTGELFF. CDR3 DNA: TGTGCCAGCAGCTTATATGGGACCGGGGAGCTGTTTTTT.

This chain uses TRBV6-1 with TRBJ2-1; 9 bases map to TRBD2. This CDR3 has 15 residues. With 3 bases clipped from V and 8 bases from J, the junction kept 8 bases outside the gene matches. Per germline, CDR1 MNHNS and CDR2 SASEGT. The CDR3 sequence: CASSDDAGGQDEQFF. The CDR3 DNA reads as TGTGCCAGCAGTGACGACGCGGGAGGGCAGGATGAGCAGTTCTTC.

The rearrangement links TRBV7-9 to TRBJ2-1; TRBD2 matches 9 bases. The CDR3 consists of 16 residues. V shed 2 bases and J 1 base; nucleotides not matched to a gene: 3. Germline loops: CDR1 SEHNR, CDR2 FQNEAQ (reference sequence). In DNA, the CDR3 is TGTGCCAGCAGCTTATGGCTAGCGGGATCCTACAATGAGCAGTTCTTC. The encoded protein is CASSLWLAGSYNEQFF.

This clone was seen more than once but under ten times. CDR3 sequence: CASTKDRQKETQYF. The CDR3 DNA sequence: TGTGCCAGCACAAAGGACAGACAAAAAGAGACCCAGTACTTC. The chain carries TRBV2 and TRBJ2-5; perhaps TRBD1 as D (6 bases). The CDR3 sequence is 14 residues long. Germline assignment: CDR1 SNHLY and CDR2 FYNNEI. V lost 7 bases and J lost 3, with 15 bases in between.

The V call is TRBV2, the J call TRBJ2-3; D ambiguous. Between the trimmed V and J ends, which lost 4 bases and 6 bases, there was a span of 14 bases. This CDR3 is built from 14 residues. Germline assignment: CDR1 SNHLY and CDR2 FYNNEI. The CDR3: CASSVSSTQDTQYF. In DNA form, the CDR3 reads TGTGCCAGCAGTGTATCGAGCACCCAGGATACGCAGTATTTT.

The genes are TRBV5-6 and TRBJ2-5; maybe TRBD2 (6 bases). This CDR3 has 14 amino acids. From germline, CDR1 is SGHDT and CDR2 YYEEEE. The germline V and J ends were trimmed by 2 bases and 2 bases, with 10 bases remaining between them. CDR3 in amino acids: CASSFGTGQETQYF. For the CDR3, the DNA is TGTGCCAGCAGCTTTGGGACTGGTCAAGAGACCCAGTACTTC.

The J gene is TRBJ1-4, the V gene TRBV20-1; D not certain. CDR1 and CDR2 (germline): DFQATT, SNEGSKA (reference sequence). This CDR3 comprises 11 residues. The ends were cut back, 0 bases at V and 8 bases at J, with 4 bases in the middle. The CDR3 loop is CSARDREKLFF. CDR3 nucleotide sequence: TGCAGTGCTAGAGACAGGGAAAAACTGTTTTTT.